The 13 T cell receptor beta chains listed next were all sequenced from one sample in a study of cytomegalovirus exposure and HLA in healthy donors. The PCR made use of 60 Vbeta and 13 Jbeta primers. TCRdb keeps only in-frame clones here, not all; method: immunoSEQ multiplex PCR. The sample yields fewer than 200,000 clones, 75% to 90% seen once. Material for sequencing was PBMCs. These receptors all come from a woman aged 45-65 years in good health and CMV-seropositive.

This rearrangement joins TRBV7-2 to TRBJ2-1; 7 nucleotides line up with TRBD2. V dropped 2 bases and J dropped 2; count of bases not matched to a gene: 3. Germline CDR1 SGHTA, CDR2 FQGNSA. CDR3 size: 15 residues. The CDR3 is CASSLTRGAYNEQFF. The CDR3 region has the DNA TGTGCCAGCAGCTTAACCCGGGGGGCCTACAATGAGCAGTTCTTC.

The DNA of the CDR3 is TGCGCCAGCAGAGGACAGCAAATTTCACCCCTCCACTTT. Translated: CASRGQQISPLHF. This chain joins TRBV10-2 and TRBJ1-6, with D possibly matching TRBD1 (6 bases). V was shortened by 6 bases and J by 9 bases, with 12 bases between the two germline ends. Per the germline V gene, CDR1 is WSHSY and CDR2 is SAAADI. This CDR3 has 13 amino acids.

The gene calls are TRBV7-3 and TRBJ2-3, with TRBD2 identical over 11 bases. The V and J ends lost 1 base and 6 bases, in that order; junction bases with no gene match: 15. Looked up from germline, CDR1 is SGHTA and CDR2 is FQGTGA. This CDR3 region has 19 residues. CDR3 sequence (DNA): TGTGCCAGCAGCTTAATGGCTAGCGGGAGGCTATTAGGTGGGGATACGCAGTATTTT. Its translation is CASSLMASGRLLGGDTQYF.

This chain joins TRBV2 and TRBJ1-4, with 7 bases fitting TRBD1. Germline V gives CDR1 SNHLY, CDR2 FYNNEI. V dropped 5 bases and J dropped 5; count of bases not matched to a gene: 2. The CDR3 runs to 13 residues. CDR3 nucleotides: TGTGCCAGCAGTTCGGGACAGAATGAAAAACTGTTTTTT. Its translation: CASSSGQNEKLFF.

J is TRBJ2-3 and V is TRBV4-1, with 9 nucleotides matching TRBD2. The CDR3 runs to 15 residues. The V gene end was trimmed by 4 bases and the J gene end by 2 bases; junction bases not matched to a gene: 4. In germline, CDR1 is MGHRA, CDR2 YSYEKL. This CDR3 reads CASSRGLAPTDTQYF. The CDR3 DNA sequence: TGCGCCAGCAGCCGCGGACTAGCGCCCACAGATACGCAGTATTTT.

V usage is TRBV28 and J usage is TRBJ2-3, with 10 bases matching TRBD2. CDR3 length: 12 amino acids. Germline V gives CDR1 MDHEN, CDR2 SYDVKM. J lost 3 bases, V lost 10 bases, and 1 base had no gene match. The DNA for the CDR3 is TGTGCCACTAGCGGGAGTACAGATACGCAGTATTTT. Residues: CATSGSTDTQYF.

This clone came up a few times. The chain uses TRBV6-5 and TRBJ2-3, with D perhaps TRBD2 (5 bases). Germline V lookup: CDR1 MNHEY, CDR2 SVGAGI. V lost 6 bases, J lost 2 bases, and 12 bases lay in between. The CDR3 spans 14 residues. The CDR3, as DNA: TGTGCCAGCAGAATCGGGATCGCCACAGATACGCAGTATTTT. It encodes CASRIGIATDTQYF.

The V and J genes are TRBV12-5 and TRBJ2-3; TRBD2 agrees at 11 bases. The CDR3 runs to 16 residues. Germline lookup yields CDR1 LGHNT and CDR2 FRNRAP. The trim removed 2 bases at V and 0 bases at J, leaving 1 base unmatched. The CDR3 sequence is CASGLTSGGSTDTQYF. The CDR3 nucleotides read TGTGCTAGTGGTTTGACTAGCGGGGGTAGCACAGATACGCAGTATTTT.

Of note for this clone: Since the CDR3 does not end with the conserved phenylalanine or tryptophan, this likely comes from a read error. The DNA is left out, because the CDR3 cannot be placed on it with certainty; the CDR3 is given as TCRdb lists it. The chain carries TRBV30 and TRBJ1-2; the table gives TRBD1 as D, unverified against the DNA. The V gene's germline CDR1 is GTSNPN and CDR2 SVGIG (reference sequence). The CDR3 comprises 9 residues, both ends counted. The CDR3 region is CAWSPWDIL.

This CDR3 reads CASSSPISTDTQYF. The CDR3 DNA is TGTGCCAGCAGCAGCCCTATTAGCACAGATACGCAGTATTTT. The rearrangement joins TRBV21-1 to TRBJ2-3; the table's D call, TRBD2, has no DNA check behind it. TRBV21-1 counts as a pseudogene. The CDR3 loop spans 14 amino acids.

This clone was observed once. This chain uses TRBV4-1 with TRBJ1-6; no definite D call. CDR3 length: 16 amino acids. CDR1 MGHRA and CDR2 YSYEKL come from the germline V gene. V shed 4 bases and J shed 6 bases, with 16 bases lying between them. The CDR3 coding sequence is TGCGCCAGCAGCCGAACCGACACCTACCCTAATTCACCCCTCCACTTT. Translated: CASSRTDTYPNSPLHF.

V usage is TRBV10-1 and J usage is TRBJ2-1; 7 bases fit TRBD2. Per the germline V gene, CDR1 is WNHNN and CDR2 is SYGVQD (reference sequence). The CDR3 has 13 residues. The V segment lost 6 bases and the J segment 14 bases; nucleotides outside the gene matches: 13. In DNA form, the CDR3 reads TGCGCCAGCAGCGGGGGGACGCCGCCTAGCAAGTTCTTC. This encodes CASSGGTPPSKFF.

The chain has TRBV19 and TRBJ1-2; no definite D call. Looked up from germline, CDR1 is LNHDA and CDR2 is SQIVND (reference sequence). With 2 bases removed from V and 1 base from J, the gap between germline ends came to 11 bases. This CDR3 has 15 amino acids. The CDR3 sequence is CASSISPGVNYGYTF. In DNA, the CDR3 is TGTGCCAGTAGTATATCCCCTGGAGTTAACTATGGCTACACCTTC.